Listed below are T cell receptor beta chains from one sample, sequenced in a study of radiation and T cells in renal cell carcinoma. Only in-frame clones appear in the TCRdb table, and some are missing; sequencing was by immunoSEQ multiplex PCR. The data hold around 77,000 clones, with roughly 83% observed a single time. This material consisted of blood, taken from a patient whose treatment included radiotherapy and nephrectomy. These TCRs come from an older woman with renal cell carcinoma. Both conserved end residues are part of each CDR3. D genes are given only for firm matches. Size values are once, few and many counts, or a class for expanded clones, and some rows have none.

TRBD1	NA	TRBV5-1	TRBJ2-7	TGCGCCAGCAGCTTCCAGGGGGCGGGAGAGCAGTACTTC	CASSFQGAGEQYF
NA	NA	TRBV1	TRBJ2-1	TGCACCAGCAGCCAAGCTGGCGGCTCCTACAATGAGCAGTTCTTC	CTSSQAGGSYNEQFF
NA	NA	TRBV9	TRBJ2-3	TGTGCCAGCAGCGTAGCTCTCCCCGGTAGGGGGGGCTCTAGCACAGATACGCAGTATTTT	CASSVALPGRGGSSTDTQYF
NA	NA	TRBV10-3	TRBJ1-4	TGTGCCATCAATCAGGGCTCTAATGAAAAACTGTTTTTT	CAINQGSNEKLFF
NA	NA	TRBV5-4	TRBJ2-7	TGTGCCAGCAGTTCGGACCGATCCTACGAGCAGTACTTC	CASSSDRSYEQYF
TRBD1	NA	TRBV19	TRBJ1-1	TGTGCCAGTAGTAGGCAGACAGGGTTGACTGAAGCTTTCTTT	CASSRQTGLTEAFF
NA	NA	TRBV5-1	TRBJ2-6	TGCGCCAGCAGCCCAAATTCTGGGGCCAACGTCCTGACTTTC	CASSPNSGANVLTF
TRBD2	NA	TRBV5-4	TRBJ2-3	TGTGCCAGCAGCCCTGAGGCTAGCGGTCTGCAGTATTTT	CASSPEASGLQYF
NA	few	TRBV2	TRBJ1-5	TGTGCCAGCAGTGGTGTCACCCTTAGCAATCAGCCCCAGCATTTT	CASSGVTLSNQPQHF
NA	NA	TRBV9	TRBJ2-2	TGTGCCAGCAGCAGGGGGACACCGAACACCGGGGAGCTGTTTTTT	CASSRGTPNTGELFF
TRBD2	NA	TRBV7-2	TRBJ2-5	TGTGCCAGCAGCTTCGAGGGGAGGGAAGAGACCCAGTACTTC	CASSFEGREETQYF
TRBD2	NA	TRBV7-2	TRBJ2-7	TGTGCCAGCAGCTTGCTAGCGGGAGTTGTGCGAAGTGAGCAGTACTTC	CASSLLAGVVRSEQYF
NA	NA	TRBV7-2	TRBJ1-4	TGTGCCAGCAGCTTAGGGGGGGCTAATGAAAAACTGTTTTTT	CASSLGGANEKLFF
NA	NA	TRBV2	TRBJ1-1	TGTGCCAGCAGTCGGGACGCCGGCACTGAAGCTTTCTTT	CASSRDAGTEAFF
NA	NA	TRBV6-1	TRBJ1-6	TGTGCCAGCAGTGAATTTTGGGGGAGAGATTCACCCCTCCACTTT	CASSEFWGRDSPLHF
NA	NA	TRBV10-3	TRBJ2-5	TGTGCCATCAGTGAGTCTAGGGGCGGGGAGACCCAGTACTTC	CAISESRGGETQYF
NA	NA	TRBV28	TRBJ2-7	TGTGCCAGCAGTTTGGGCGGGATAATCTTATACGAGCAGTACTTC	CASSLGGIILYEQYF
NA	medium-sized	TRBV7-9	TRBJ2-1	TGTGCCAGCAGCCGACTAGATGAGCAGTTCTTC	CASSRLDEQFF
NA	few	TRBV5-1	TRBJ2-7	TGCGCCAGCAGCTTCCGGGGTCCAACCTACGAGCAGTACTTC	CASSFRGPTYEQYF
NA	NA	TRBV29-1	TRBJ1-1	TGCAGCGTGGGGGAACCCACTGAAGCTTTCTTT	CSVGEPTEAFF